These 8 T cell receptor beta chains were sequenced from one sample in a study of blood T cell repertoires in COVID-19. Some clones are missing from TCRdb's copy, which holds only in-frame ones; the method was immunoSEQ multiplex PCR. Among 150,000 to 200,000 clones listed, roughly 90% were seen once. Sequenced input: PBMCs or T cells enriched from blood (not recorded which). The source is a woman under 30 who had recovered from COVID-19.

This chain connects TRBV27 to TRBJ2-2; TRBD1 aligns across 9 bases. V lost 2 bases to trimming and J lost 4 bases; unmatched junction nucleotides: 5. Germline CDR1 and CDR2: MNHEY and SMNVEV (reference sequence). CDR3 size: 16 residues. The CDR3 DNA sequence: TGTGCCAGCAGTTTAACACAGGGGGCCGGCACCGGGGAGCTGTTTTTT. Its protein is CASSLTQGAGTGELFF.

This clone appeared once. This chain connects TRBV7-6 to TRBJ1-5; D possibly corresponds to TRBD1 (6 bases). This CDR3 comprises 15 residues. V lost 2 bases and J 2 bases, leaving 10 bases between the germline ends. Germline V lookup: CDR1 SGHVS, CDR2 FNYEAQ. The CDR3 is CASSLQQGGNQPQHF. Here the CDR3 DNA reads TGTGCCAGCAGCTTACAACAGGGAGGCAATCAGCCCCAGCATTTT.

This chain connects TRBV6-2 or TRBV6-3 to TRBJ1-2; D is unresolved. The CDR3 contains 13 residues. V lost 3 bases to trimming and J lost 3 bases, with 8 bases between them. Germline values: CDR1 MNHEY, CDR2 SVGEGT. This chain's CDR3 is CASSYGEHYGYTF. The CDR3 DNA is TGTGCCAGCAGTTATGGAGAGCACTATGGCTACACCTTC.

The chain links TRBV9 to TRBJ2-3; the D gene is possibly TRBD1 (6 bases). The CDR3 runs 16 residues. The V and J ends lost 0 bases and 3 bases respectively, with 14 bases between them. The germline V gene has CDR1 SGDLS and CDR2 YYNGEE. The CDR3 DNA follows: TGTGCCAGCAGCGTAGGGCAGGGGATGGGGACAGATACGCAGTATTTT. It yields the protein CASSVGQGMGTDTQYF.

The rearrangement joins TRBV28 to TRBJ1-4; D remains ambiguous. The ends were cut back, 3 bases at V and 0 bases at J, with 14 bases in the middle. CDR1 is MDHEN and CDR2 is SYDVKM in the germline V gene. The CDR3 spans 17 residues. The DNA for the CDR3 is TGTGCCAGCAGTTTGGCACAGTCTCTTGCAACTAATGAAAAACTGTTTTTT. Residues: CASSLAQSLATNEKLFF.

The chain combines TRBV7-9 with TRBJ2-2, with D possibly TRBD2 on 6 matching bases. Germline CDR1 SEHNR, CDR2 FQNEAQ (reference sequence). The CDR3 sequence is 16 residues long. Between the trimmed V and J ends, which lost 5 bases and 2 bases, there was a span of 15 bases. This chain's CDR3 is CASSPSLGGNTGELFF. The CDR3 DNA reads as TGTGCCAGCAGCCCATCATTGGGGGGAAACACCGGGGAGCTGTTTTTT. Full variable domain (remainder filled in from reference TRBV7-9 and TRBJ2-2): DTGVSQNPRHKITKRGQNVTFRCDPISEHNRLYWYRQTLGQGPEFLTYFQNEAQLEKSRLLSDRFSAERPKGSFSTLEIQRTEQGDSAMYLCASSPSLGGNTGELFFGEGSRLTVL.

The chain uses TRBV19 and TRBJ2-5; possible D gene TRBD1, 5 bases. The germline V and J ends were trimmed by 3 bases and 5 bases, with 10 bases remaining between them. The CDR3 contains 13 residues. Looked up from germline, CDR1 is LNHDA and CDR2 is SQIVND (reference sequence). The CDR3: CASSIQGSETQYF. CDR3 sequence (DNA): TGTGCCAGTAGTATTCAGGGTAGCGAGACCCAGTACTTC.

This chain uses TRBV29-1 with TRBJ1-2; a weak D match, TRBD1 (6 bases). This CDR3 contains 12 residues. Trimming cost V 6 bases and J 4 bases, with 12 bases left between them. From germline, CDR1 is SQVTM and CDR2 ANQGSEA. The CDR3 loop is CSVQQGSYGYTF. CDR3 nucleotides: TGCAGCGTCCAGCAGGGGTCCTATGGCTACACCTTC.